This entry lists 25 T cell receptor beta chains sequenced from one sample in a study of blood T cell repertoires in COVID-19. Assay: immunoSEQ multiplex PCR; the TCRdb copy retains only in-frame clones and omits some. The data show roughly 150,000 clones, around four fifths seen once. The sample consisted of peripheral blood. The receptors shown here come from a woman aged 80 or older with acute or convalescent COVID-19.

The rearrangement joins TRBV7-3 to TRBJ2-2, with D perhaps matching TRBD2 (5 bases). Trimming removed 5 bases at V and 5 bases at J, with 6 bases between. The germline gives CDR1 SGHTA, CDR2 FQGTGA. The CDR3 extends over 12 amino acids. CDR3 nucleotide sequence: TGTGCCAGCAGCCGGGAAACCGGGGAGCTGTTTTTT. Its translation: CASSRETGELFF.

The rearrangement joins TRBV9 to TRBJ1-3; 9 bases match TRBD1. The CDR3 extends over 17 amino acids. Germline CDR1 SGDLS, CDR2 YYNGEE. Losses at the gene ends were 3 bases for V and 3 bases for J; bases not matched to a gene: 10. CDR3 residues: CASSALPPGQGGNTIYF. Written as DNA, the CDR3 is TGTGCCAGCAGCGCCCTCCCGCCGGGACAGGGTGGAAACACCATATATTTT.

This chain joins TRBV27 and TRBJ2-1; D unresolved. The germline V gene encodes CDR1 MNHEY and CDR2 SMNVEV (reference sequence). Deletions cut 5 bases from V and 5 bases from J, with 7 bases between. This CDR3 is built from 12 residues. The CDR3 spells CASSGNHNEQFF. CDR3 coding DNA: TGTGCCAGCAGTGGCAACCACAATGAGCAGTTCTTC.

This chain connects TRBV6-2 or TRBV6-3 to TRBJ2-1, with 10 bases that match TRBD2. The ends lost 0 bases at V and 10 bases at J; junction bases unmatched: 15. The germline gives CDR1 MNHEY, CDR2 SVGEGT. The CDR3 consists of 18 residues. As DNA, the CDR3 is TGTGCCAGCAGTTACTCCTGGGCCCTAGCGGGAGTACCGTTGGAGCAGTTCTTC. It codes for CASSYSWALAGVPLEQFF.

V and J are TRBV29-1 and TRBJ1-2; D is ambiguous. This CDR3 is built from 12 residues. V lost 3 bases, J lost 7 bases, and 12 bases lay in between. Germline V gene sequence: CDR1 SQVTM, CDR2 ANQGSEA. As DNA, the CDR3 is TGCAGCGTTGAGGGCTGGGAGGGTGGCTACACCTTC. Its protein product is CSVEGWEGGYTF.

This clone was observed a handful of times. The rearrangement links TRBV5-6 to TRBJ2-1; 7 nucleotides agree with TRBD2. This CDR3 has 17 amino acids. V gave up 5 bases and J gave up 4 bases; unmatched junction bases: 15. Germline V gene data show CDR1 as SGHDT and CDR2 as YYEEEE. The CDR3 loop reads CASSRLLAPSSYNEQFF. The CDR3 DNA sequence: TGTGCCAGCAGTCGATTACTAGCGCCCAGCTCGTACAATGAGCAGTTCTTC.

The V call is TRBV7-2, the J call TRBJ1-3, with TRBD1 identical over 8 bases. J lost 3 bases, V lost 5 bases, and 6 bases had no gene match. The CDR3 has 15 residues. CDR1 is SGHTA, CDR2 FQGNSA, per germline. Here the CDR3 DNA reads TGTGCCAGCAGCGATCAGGGGGCAGGTGGAAACACCATATATTTT. This translates into CASSDQGAGGNTIYF.

This clone has a single count. The chain carries TRBV5-6 and TRBJ1-4; TRBD1 agrees at 7 bases. With V trimmed by 3 bases and J by 8 bases, 7 bases remained unmatched. CDR3 length: 14 amino acids. Germline CDR1 and CDR2: SGHDT and YYEEEE. The CDR3 protein is CASSYTGVKEKLFF. CDR3 bases: TGTGCCAGCAGCTATACAGGGGTTAAGGAAAAACTGTTTTTT.

The chain recombines TRBV19 with TRBJ2-1, with 9 nucleotides matching TRBD2. The ends lost 6 bases at V and 0 bases at J; junction bases unmatched: 0. The CDR3 covers 14 residues. Germline values: CDR1 LNHDA, CDR2 SQIVND (reference sequence). The CDR3 nucleotides read TGTGCCAGTAGAGCGGGGGGCTCCTACAATGAGCAGTTCTTC. This gives the protein CASRAGGSYNEQFF.

The J gene is TRBJ1-2, the V gene TRBV5-6; 9 positions match TRBD1. Germline-derived CDR1 and CDR2 are SGHDT and YYEEEE. V lost 5 bases and J lost 3; bases outside the gene matches: 8. The CDR3 totals 15 residues. This CDR3 is CASSSGQGNHYGYTF. CDR3 in DNA: TGTGCCAGCAGTTCGGGACAGGGAAATCACTATGGCTACACCTTC. Full variable domain (missing parts from reference TRBV5-6 and TRBJ1-2): DAGVTQSPTHLIKTRGQQVTLRCSPKSGHDTVSWYQQALGQGPQFIFQYYEEEERQRGNFPDRFSGHQFPNYSSELNVNALLLGDSALYLCASSSGQGNHYGYTFGSGTRLTVV.

The chain joins TRBV7-9 to TRBJ1-3, with 8 bases lining up with TRBD1. Germline CDR1 SEHNR, CDR2 FQNEAQ (reference sequence). This CDR3 contains 15 residues. Trimming removed 5 bases from V and 8 bases from J; junction bases left unmatched: 11. The CDR3 region is CASSPPVDRVYTIYF. The DNA of the CDR3 is TGTGCCAGCAGCCCTCCCGTGGACAGGGTATACACCATATATTTT.

The chain employs TRBV3-1 (or the pseudogene TRBV3-2) and TRBJ1-5; D perhaps matches TRBD1 (5 bases). CDR1 is LGHDT, CDR2 YNNKEL, per germline (reference sequence). There are 14 residues in the CDR3. Deletions cut 1 base from V and 7 bases from J, with 11 bases between. Here the CDR3 reads CASSQGSGKQPQHF. CDR3 bases: TGTGCCAGCAGCCAAGGCTCAGGGAAACAGCCCCAGCATTTT.

The chain is built from TRBV4-1 and TRBJ2-3; D perhaps matches TRBD2 (5 bases). There are 16 residues in the CDR3. CDR1 and CDR2 from the germline V gene are MGHRA and YSYEKL. V lost 4 bases to trimming and J lost 2 bases, with 16 bases between them. CDR3 nucleotides: TGCGCCAGCAGCCCCAAACTAGAACGACACACAGATACGCAGTATTTT. Translated: CASSPKLERHTDTQYF.

V is TRBV19 and J is TRBJ1-1; unclear D gene. Germline V gene data show CDR1 as LNHDA and CDR2 as SQIVND (reference sequence). V dropped 3 bases and J dropped 0 bases, with 8 bases sitting between them. The CDR3 consists of 14 residues. CDR3 nucleotides: TGTGCCAGTAGTATTCCTCAGATGAACACTGAAGCTTTCTTT. Residues: CASSIPQMNTEAFF.

The rearrangement joins TRBV2 to TRBJ1-3; D gene uncertain. The CDR3 has 15 amino acids. The V end was cut by 1 base, the J end by 1 base, with 8 bases between. Germline values: CDR1 SNHLY, CDR2 FYNNEI. The DNA for the CDR3 is TGTGCCAGCAGTGAAGGCGTGAGTTCTGGAAACACCATATATTTT. It specifies CASSEGVSSGNTIYF.

The chain links TRBV24-1 to TRBJ2-3; TRBD1 aligns across 8 bases. CDR1 is KGHDR and CDR2 is SFDVKD in the germline V gene. V gave up 5 bases and J gave up 3 bases; unmatched junction bases: 12. The CDR3 is 17 residues long. The CDR3 loop reads CATSANRGTRGTDTQYF. DNA of the CDR3: TGTGCCACCAGTGCCAACAGGGGGACCAGGGGAACAGATACGCAGTATTTT.

The gene calls are TRBV20-1 and TRBJ1-3; possible D gene TRBD1, 5 bases. V was trimmed by 3 bases and J by 2 bases, leaving 14 bases between them. This CDR3 region has 15 residues. Germline-derived CDR1 and CDR2 are DFQATT and SNEGSKA (reference sequence). The CDR3 is CSASGRGSAGNTIYF. The CDR3 coding sequence is TGCAGTGCTAGTGGCCGGGGGTCCGCTGGAAACACCATATATTTT.

The genes are TRBV18 and TRBJ2-2; D call uncertain. V was pared by 2 bases and J by 1 base, with 8 bases between. Looked up from germline, CDR1 is KGHSH and CDR2 is LQKENI. The CDR3 is made up of 15 amino acids. The DNA for the CDR3 is TGTGCCAGCTCACCAGGGCAGGTGAACACCGGGGAGCTGTTTTTT. This encodes CASSPGQVNTGELFF.

The chain links TRBV20-1 to TRBJ1-2, with 9 bases identical to TRBD1. The germline CDR1 and CDR2 sequences are DFQATT and SNEGSKA (reference sequence). The trim removed 3 bases at V and 8 bases at J, leaving 7 bases unmatched. The CDR3 is 13 residues long. CDR3 residues: CSASAGTGLGYTF. The CDR3 DNA follows: TGCAGTGCTAGTGCCGGGACAGGGCTGGGCTACACCTTC.

The gene calls are TRBV7-8 and TRBJ1-1, with D perhaps matching TRBD1 (6 bases). The CDR3 contains 13 residues. Per the germline V gene, CDR1 is SGHVS and CDR2 is FQNEAQ. Deletions cut 5 bases from V and 4 bases from J, with 11 bases between. CDR3 sequence reads: CASSEGGFTEAFF. The CDR3 nucleotides are TGTGCCAGCAGCGAAGGGGGTTTCACTGAAGCTTTCTTT.

The chain couples TRBV7-9 to TRBJ2-7; 8 nucleotides agree with TRBD1. The junction had 18 bases not matched to a gene; V was cut back by 4 bases and J by 7 bases. The CDR3 is made up of 17 amino acids. Germline values: CDR1 SEHNR, CDR2 FQNEAQ (reference sequence). The CDR3 nucleotides are TGTGCCAGCAGCTCATCCCAAGGGGCAGGGGGCATAGAAGAGCAGTACTTC. Protein: CASSSSQGAGGIEEQYF.

The genes are TRBV19 and TRBJ1-2, with D maybe TRBD1 (6 bases). The CDR3 runs 11 residues. Germline V gives CDR1 LNHDA, CDR2 SQIVND (reference sequence). V lost 7 bases to trimming and J lost 8 bases, with 11 bases between them. The CDR3 spells CASNTGSGYTF. The CDR3 coding sequence is TGTGCCAGTAACACAGGGTCCGGCTACACCTTC.

This clone has a count of ten or more. The chain links TRBV7-8 to TRBJ1-5, with 7 positions matching TRBD1. This CDR3 contains 16 residues. With 5 bases clipped from V and 0 bases from J, the junction kept 7 bases outside the gene matches. Germline values: CDR1 SGHVS, CDR2 FQNEAQ. The CDR3 loop is CASSPRDSHSNQPQHF. DNA of the CDR3: TGTGCCAGCAGCCCCCGGGACAGTCATAGCAATCAGCCCCAGCATTTT.

The chain couples TRBV28 to TRBJ2-1; maybe TRBD2 (8 bases). The V end was cut by 7 bases, the J end by 6 bases, with 25 bases between. The CDR3 is 17 residues long. Germline assignment: CDR1 MDHEN and CDR2 SYDVKM. DNA of the CDR3: TGTGCCAGCATTCCAGCGGGAGACTCTCGGACAGGCAATGAGCAGTTCTTC. Residues: CASIPAGDSRTGNEQFF. Complete variable domain (other parts from reference TRBV28 and TRBJ2-1): DVKVTQSSRYLVKRTGEKVFLECVQDMDHENMFWYRQDPGLGLRLIYFSYDVKMKEKGDIPEGYSVSREKKERFSLILESASTNQTSMYLCASIPAGDSRTGNEQFFGPGTRLTVL.

V is TRBV2 and J is TRBJ2-2, with TRBD1 as a possible D gene (8 bases). Germline assignment: CDR1 SNHLY and CDR2 FYNNEI. Trimming removed 7 bases from V and 3 bases from J, with 12 bases in between. The CDR3 is 14 amino acids. The CDR3 sequence: CASNRGGDTGELFF. For the CDR3, the DNA is TGTGCCAGCAACAGGGGGGGCGACACCGGGGAGCTGTTTTTT.